These 15 T cell receptor beta chains share one sample of origin, sequenced in a study of blood T cell repertoires in COVID-19. Generated by immunoSEQ multiplex PCR, the TCRdb table keeps only in-frame clones and is missing some. The table shows 150,000 to 200,000 clones, with 80% to 90% occurring only once. Sequencing was carried out using PBMCs or T cells enriched from blood (not recorded which). The receptors stem from a man in his forties or fifties who had recovered from COVID-19.

The chain recombines TRBV9 with TRBJ1-1, with a tentative D call TRBD1 (6 bases). V was clipped by 3 bases and J by 8 bases, with 17 bases between them. The CDR3 has 14 residues. The germline CDR1 and CDR2 sequences are SGDLS and YYNGEE. CDR3 nucleotides: TGTGCCAGCAGCGCTCACCTTGGACAGCCCGAAGCTTTCTTT. Residues: CASSAHLGQPEAFF. Looking up the rest from reference TRBV9 and TRBJ1-1 gives the full variable domain: DSGVTQTPKHLITATGQRVTLRCSPRSGDLSVYWYQQSLDQGLQFLIQYYNGEERAKGNILERFSAQQFPDLHSELNLSSLELGDSALYFCASSAHLGQPEAFFGQGTRLTVV.

The V gene is TRBV11-2, the J gene TRBJ2-7; D not certain. Germline values: CDR1 SGHAT, CDR2 FQNNGV. V lost 1 base to trimming and J lost 9 bases, with 7 bases between them. The CDR3 spans 11 residues. CDR3: CASSLVTVQYF. Here the CDR3 DNA reads TGTGCCAGCAGCTTAGTCACTGTGCAGTACTTC.

The rearrangement uses TRBV9 and TRBJ2-3, with TRBD2 matching 10 bases. The CDR3 is 16 amino acids. The germline V gene encodes CDR1 SGDLS and CDR2 YYNGEE. V was clipped by 0 bases and J by 6 bases; unmatched bases: 7. CDR3 in amino acids: CASSVGLAGAGDTQYF. CDR3 nucleotides: TGTGCCAGCAGCGTAGGGCTAGCGGGGGCGGGGGATACGCAGTATTTT.

The J gene is TRBJ2-5, the V gene TRBV5-1; no clear D gene. Trimming removed 1 base from V and 3 bases from J, with 13 bases in between. The CDR3 consists of 15 residues. Germline V lookup: CDR1 SGHRS, CDR2 YFSETQ. CDR3 sequence (DNA): TGCGCCAGCAGCTTGTCCCAGCCGAGCGAAGAGACCCAGTACTTC. Amino acids: CASSLSQPSEETQYF. Full variable domain (rest looked up from reference TRBV5-1 and TRBJ2-5): KAGVTQTPRYLIKTRGQQVTLSCSPISGHRSVSWYQQTPGQGLQFLFEYFSETQRNKGNFPGRFSGRQFSNSRSEMNVSTLELGDSALYLCASSLSQPSEETQYFGPGTRLLVL.

In its sample, this clone was seen once. V is TRBV18 and J is TRBJ2-2, with 7 positions matching TRBD2. The CDR3 consists of 15 residues. J gave up 1 base and V 2 bases, and 1 base lay outside the gene matches. Germline V gives CDR1 KGHSH, CDR2 LQKENI. CDR3 nucleotide sequence: TGTGCCAGCTCACCAGAGCGGGGGAACACCGGGGAGCTGTTTTTT. The encoded protein is CASSPERGNTGELFF.

This clone was seen a single time. One junction end does not reproduce the germline sequence, and a read error may be involved. This rearrangement joins TRBV3-1 (or the pseudogene TRBV3-2) to TRBJ2-1; 11 bases agree with TRBD2. The CDR3 is 13 amino acids. CDR1 and CDR2 (germline): LGHDT, YNNKEL (reference sequence). The CDR3: CTSSITSGGVTFF. The CDR3 DNA reads as TGTACCAGCAGCATTACTAGCGGGGGTGTAACGTTCTTC.

The CDR3 protein is CASRPIGQGNYEQYF. The CDR3 DNA reads as TGTGCCAGCAGGCCGATTGGACAGGGTAATTACGAGCAGTACTTC. The V call is TRBV6-5, the J call TRBJ2-7; the match to TRBD1 covers 8 bases. Per germline, CDR1 MNHEY and CDR2 SVGAGI. This CDR3 is built from 15 residues. The V and J ends lost 6 bases and 4 bases, in that order; junction bases with no gene match: 11.

V and J are TRBV30 and TRBJ1-6; D is ambiguous. Per the germline V gene, CDR1 is GTSNPN and CDR2 is SVGIG (reference sequence). The CDR3 is made up of 15 amino acids. The V and J ends lost 5 bases and 9 bases respectively, with 20 bases between them. CDR3 sequence: CAWGGSRATGSPLHF. The CDR3 DNA follows: TGTGCCTGGGGAGGAAGCCGCGCCACGGGTTCACCCCTCCACTTT.

The chain employs TRBV5-1 and TRBJ2-5; D not resolved. The V gene lost 2 bases and the J gene lost 2 bases, with 4 bases spanning the gap. CDR3 length: 12 amino acids. Germline V gene lookup returns CDR1 SGHRS and CDR2 YFSETQ. For the CDR3, the DNA is TGCGCCAGCAGCTTCGGTCAAGAGACCCAGTACTTC. This translates into CASSFGQETQYF. Complete variable domain (other parts from reference TRBV5-1 and TRBJ2-5): KAGVTQTPRYLIKTRGQQVTLSCSPISGHRSVSWYQQTPGQGLQFLFEYFSETQRNKGNFPGRFSGRQFSNSRSEMNVSTLELGDSALYLCASSFGQETQYFGPGTRLLVL.

Note on this clone: The same CDR3 is also encoded by other DNA sequences in this sample. The chain joins TRBV24-1 to TRBJ1-5, with TRBD1 matching over 10 bases. The CDR3 is 16 residues long. In germline, CDR1 is KGHDR, CDR2 SFDVKD. The V segment lost 4 bases and the J segment 2 bases; nucleotides outside the gene matches: 4. CDR3 in DNA: TGTGCCACCAGTGACCCCGGGACAGGGGGCAATCAGCCCCAGCATTTT. Amino acid sequence: CATSDPGTGGNQPQHF.

J is TRBJ1-5 and V is TRBV30, with TRBD1 as a possible D gene (5 bases). Trimming removed 0 bases at V and 4 bases at J, with 13 bases between. There are 15 residues in the CDR3. Germline-derived CDR1 and CDR2 are GTSNPN and SVGIG (reference sequence). The CDR3 DNA follows: TGTGCCTGGAGTGTGGGGCAGGGTGAGAATCAGCCCCAGCATTTT. Its protein product is CAWSVGQGENQPQHF.

The V and J genes are TRBV6-5 and TRBJ2-5, with no clear D. Per the germline V gene, CDR1 is MNHEY and CDR2 is SVGAGI. Trimming pared 6 bases from V and 1 base from J, leaving 15 bases between. CDR3 size: 15 residues. Here the CDR3 DNA reads TGTGCCAGCAGCAACCTTCCGACTCTCCAAGAGACCCAGTACTTC. Its protein product is CASSNLPTLQETQYF.

The chain joins TRBV12-1 to TRBJ1-6. TRBV12-1 corresponds to a pseudogene. The CDR3 is 14 residues long. The CDR3 coding sequence is TGTGCCAGCAGCCTACCCGGGGTGAGGTCACCCCTCCACTTT. Amino acid sequence: CASSLPGVRSPLHF.

CDR3 loop: CASSEGTGGWGVTYEQYF. CDR3 nucleotide sequence: TGTGCCAGCAGTGAAGGGACAGGGGGTTGGGGGGTCACCTACGAGCAGTACTTC. This sequence joins TRBV6-1 and TRBJ2-7, with TRBD1 matching 10 bases. V gave up 1 base and J gave up 2 bases; unmatched junction bases: 11. This CDR3 contains 18 residues. Germline lookup yields CDR1 MNHNS and CDR2 SASEGT.

DNA of the CDR3: TGTGCCAGCAGCATTAGGGACAGTTCACGCCAGCCCCAGCATTTT. Protein: CASSIRDSSRQPQHF. This chain joins TRBV5-4 and TRBJ1-5; 7 bases map to TRBD1. V shed 4 bases and J 7 bases; nucleotides not matched to a gene: 11. CDR3 size: 15 residues. The germline gives CDR1 SGHNT, CDR2 YYREEE (reference sequence).